The entry below gives a single TCR beta chain sequence along with its context. Antigen: not known. Every single donor had a 2.5 ml blood sample drawn. Investigators extracted total RNA from whole blood and did not sort T cells. This sample is drawn from a study of monozygotic twins with inflammatory bowel disease. TCRdb re-analyzed the 5' RACE reads; it lists each CDR3 protein once, without DNA. The data include roughly 150,000 distinct CDR3 sequences; the top ten clones carry 0.95% to 1.5%. Study observations and caveats: Background noise in patient repertoires may stem from differing immunosuppressive treatments.

The specimen sequenced was blood. The clonotype was recovered from a human donor with ulcerative colitis or Crohn's disease, or a healthy co-twin of an affected twin (not recorded which).

This CDR3 reads CAISLGNSGANVLTF. The chain combines TRBV10-3 with TRBJ2-6. This CDR3 spans 15 amino acids. Germline CDR1 is ENHRY and CDR2 is SYGVKD.